Reported below is one T cell receptor (beta chain). Its antigen is not identified. The length of the CDR3 is 15 residues. V gave up 6 bases and J gave up 4 bases, with 15 bases separating them. A second PCR of about 7 to 12 cycles used a sample-barcoded 5' primer and a J-beta primer mix. A single record per CDR3 protein comes from TCRdb applying MiXCR to the 5' RACE reads. This table has some 900,000 distinct CDR3 sequences, more than 25% appearing once. This specimen comes from a study of blood T cells in healthy people across ages. General observations from the study: In long-lived donors, naive CD4+ cell counts and diversity exceeded those of aged donors. Possibly confounding the expanded clonotype changes was the fact that donor CMV status was unknown. A roughly linear age-dependent decrease characterized TCR beta diversity per million T cells.

J is TRBJ2-2 and V is TRBV12-3 or TRBV12-4; D is perhaps TRBD1 (6 bases). The source is a woman aged 80 or over in good health. The sequenced material came from blood. CDR3 loop: CASSSLGQSTGELFF. For the CDR3, the DNA is TGTGCCAGCAGCTCCCTAGGACAGTCCACCGGGGAGCTGTTTTTT.